A single sample is the source of the 3 T cell receptor beta chains below, sequenced in a study of PD-L1 blockade in urothelial cancer. Libraries were prepared by immunoSEQ multiplex PCR; TCRdb keeps only in-frame clonotypes and omits some of them. The table records some 67,000 clones, 70% to 90% of them present only once. This specimen was PBMCs, taken around atezolizumab (anti-PD-L1) treatment. These receptors were collected from a man in his sixties with urothelial cancer.

The gene calls are TRBV6-1 and TRBJ2-7; D is unclear. CDR3 length equals 11 residues. Trimming shortened V by 3 bases and J by 12 bases, and 12 bases separated the two germline ends. Germline assignment: CDR1 MNHNS and CDR2 SASEGT. The CDR3 DNA reads as TGTGCCAGCAGTGACACAGACCACCCGTACTTC. Its translation: CASSDTDHPYF.

This clone has just one count. The chain uses TRBV7-2 and TRBJ1-2, with D possibly being TRBD1 (6 bases). Germline V gives CDR1 SGHTA, CDR2 FQGNSA. The CDR3 runs 13 residues. V was trimmed by 5 bases and J by 8 bases, leaving 15 bases between them. CDR3 protein: CASSPRGGEGYTF. CDR3 sequence (DNA): TGTGCCAGCAGCCCTAGGGGGGGGGAGGGCTACACCTTC.

The chain has TRBV5-4 and TRBJ2-7; 8 nucleotides agree with TRBD2. J was trimmed by 1 base and V by 2 bases; bases with no gene match: 5. Germline V gives CDR1 SGHNT, CDR2 YYREEE (reference sequence). The CDR3 is made up of 15 amino acids. The CDR3 DNA follows: TGTGCCAGCAGCTTATTGAGACTAGCGTCCTACGAGCAGTACTTC. Translation: CASSLLRLASYEQYF.